The clone carrying this TCR beta chain was detected once. Its antigen is unknown. The PCR used 60 Vbeta and 13 Jbeta primers. Authors' methods: A follow-up analysis tallied about 80 million unique TCR beta chains, approximately 10 million shared. Assay: immunoSEQ multiplex PCR; the TCRdb copy retains only in-frame clones and omits some. The V and J calls and clone size are taken from that table; D and trimming were inferred from the DNA. The sample holds about 120,000 clones, approximately 80% seen once. This entry comes from a study of cytomegalovirus exposure and HLA in healthy donors. General observations from the study: It was reported that the classifier diagnosed cytomegalovirus status with high specificity and sensitivity in both the original and validation cohorts. The study found most TCR sequences rare, yet found some public TCRs in many donors. Earlier analysis yielded a pattern in which most TCR beta V segments were productive about 87% or about 30% of the time.

The sequencing input was PBMCs. This sequence originates from a woman aged 18-29 years in good health and CMV-seronegative.

CDR3: CASSLTGGAHEQYF. The CDR3 DNA sequence: TGTGCCAGCAGCTTGACAGGGGGCGCGCACGAGCAGTACTTC. The chain has TRBV5-4 and TRBJ2-7; 9 positions agree with TRBD1. CDR1 is SGHNT, CDR2 YYREEE, per germline (reference sequence). V shed 1 base and J 5 bases; nucleotides not matched to a gene: 4. The CDR3 has 14 residues.